This TCR beta chain was profiled in a study of early T cells in non-severe SARS-CoV-2 infection. The CDR3 is 14 residues long. Germline-derived CDR1 and CDR2 are SGHDT and YYEEEE. V was cut by 2 bases and J by 0 bases, with 6 bases left in between. Individual cDNA molecules received unique molecular identifiers during library preparation. TCRdb independently ran MiXCR on the 5' RACE reads; one entry per CDR3 protein. The table shows 25,000 to 35,000 distinct CDR3 sequences, with under 6% occurring only once. This clonotype has at least ten counts. Sequenced input: whole blood. The chain links TRBV5-6 to TRBJ2-1, with D unclear. This receptor was identified in an adult who was a healthcare worker with PCR-confirmed SARS-CoV-2 infection or an uninfected control (not recorded which). The DNA for the CDR3 is TGTGCCAGCAGCTTCTCCATCTCCTACAATGAGCAGTTCTTC. This codes for CASSFSISYNEQFF.